This TCR beta chain originates from a study of Ad26.COV2.S vaccination and SARS-CoV-2 variants. Study-wide background: Recipients of Ad26.COV2.S got it intramuscularly, once or twice 56 days apart.

Indicated treatment: approximately 18 received Ad26.COV2.S at low or high dose, single or two shots; 5 received placebo; per-sample allocation not given. Day 63 after the first injection of vaccine or placebo was the sampling time. This adult donor, from Boston, was 18-55 years old. The CDR3 loop spans 15 amino acids. V gave up 1 base and J gave up 6 bases, with 16 bases separating them. Germline CDR1 reads KGHSH; CDR2 reads LQKENI. The study, taken as a whole, reports: Comparability of non-spike TCR breadth was observed across vaccine and placebo recipients. Reportedly, spike-specific CD8+ and CD4+ T cell responses achieved substantial breadth once vaccination had taken place.

Clones were read by immunoSEQ multiplex PCR, and TCRdb kept only the in-frame ones, dropping some. The sample holds 300,000 to 400,000 clones, 70% to 90% seen once. On this clone: Antigen unknown.

V and J are TRBV18 and TRBJ2-7; possibly TRBD1 for D (6 bases). This specimen was peripheral blood, taken in a trial of Ad26.COV2.S vaccine versus placebo. The sequence was collected from a person between 18 and 59 years old who received the Ad26.COV2.S COVID-19 vaccine or a placebo. The CDR3 coding sequence is TGTGCCAGCTCACCACGCGAGAACAGGGCGGGCGAGCAGTACTTC. Its translation is CASSPRENRAGEQYF.